Presented here are 15 T cell receptor beta chains from one specimen sequenced in a study of blood T cell repertoires in COVID-19. Profiling relied on immunoSEQ multiplex PCR, and the TCRdb table lists in-frame clones only, not all of them. This table holds fewer than 450,000 clones, about nine tenths found once. The sequenced sample was peripheral blood. These receptors all come from a woman in her 70s with COVID-19, enrolled during active disease.

The chain recombines TRBV7-2 with TRBJ1-2, with D unresolved. From germline, CDR1 is SGHTA and CDR2 FQGNSA. The germline V and J ends were trimmed by 5 bases and 4 bases, with 14 bases remaining between them. This CDR3 contains 14 residues. The CDR3, as DNA: TGTGCCAGCAGCCCTGTGATTCACAGCTATGGCTACACCTTC. Residues: CASSPVIHSYGYTF.

The chain has TRBV7-2 and TRBJ1-5; D remains unclear. Germline CDR1 reads SGHTA; CDR2 reads FQGNSA. With 1 base removed from V and 7 bases from J, the gap between germline ends came to 8 bases. The CDR3 loop spans 13 amino acids. The CDR3 region is CASSLGVNQPQHF. CDR3 bases: TGTGCCAGCAGCTTAGGAGTAAACCAGCCCCAGCATTTT.

Concerning this clone itself: Possible read error: a much larger clone is one base away. Other nucleotide sequences in the sample specify the same CDR3. The V and J genes are TRBV6-2 or TRBV6-3 and TRBJ1-2, with 9 bases that match TRBD1. CDR1 is MNHEY and CDR2 is SVGEGT in the germline V gene. The CDR3 sequence is 12 residues long. The J segment lost 6 bases and the V segment lost 4 bases, leaving 0 bases of the junction unmatched. The CDR3 reads CASSWTGDGYTF. The CDR3 nucleotides read TGTGCCAGCAGTTGGACAGGGGATGGCTACACCTTC.

J is TRBJ1-2 and V is TRBV6-5; a possible D gene is TRBD1 (5 bases). CDR1 and CDR2 from the germline V gene are MNHEY and SVGAGI. V was shortened by 7 bases and J by 5 bases, with 11 bases between the two germline ends. The CDR3 has 12 residues. The CDR3: CASIGASYGYTF. DNA of the CDR3: TGTGCCAGCATAGGGGCATCGTATGGCTACACCTTC.

The J gene is TRBJ1-3, the V gene TRBV29-1; tentatively, D is TRBD1 (5 bases). Deletions cut 4 bases from V and 9 bases from J, with 19 bases between. The CDR3 runs 14 residues. Per the germline V gene, CDR1 is SQVTM and CDR2 is ANQGSEA. CDR3 in DNA: TGCAGCGTTGTATCGGCAGGTCAAGGGGCCACCATATATTTT. Protein: CSVVSAGQGATIYF.

The chain couples TRBV9 to TRBJ2-5; the match to TRBD2 covers 8 bases. Trimming cost V 0 bases and J 5 bases; bases outside gene matches: 0. CDR3 length: 13 amino acids. Germline CDR1 SGDLS, CDR2 YYNGEE. DNA of the CDR3: TGTGCCAGCAGCGTAGTAGCGGGGGAGACCCAGTACTTC. Amino acid sequence: CASSVVAGETQYF.

The chain uses TRBV5-1 and TRBJ2-5; possible D gene TRBD2, 6 bases. Per germline, CDR1 SGHRS and CDR2 YFSETQ. The V and J ends lost 1 base and 4 bases respectively, with 20 bases between them. This CDR3 contains 17 residues. The CDR3, as DNA: TGCGCCAGCAGCTTGTGGCAGGGAGGTTGGGGAGGAGAGACCCAGTACTTC. Translated: CASSLWQGGWGGETQYF.

V usage is TRBV5-1 and J usage is TRBJ1-1; maybe TRBD1 (5 bases). V was clipped by 6 bases and J by 2 bases, with 14 bases between them. This CDR3 region has 14 residues. Germline V gives CDR1 SGHRS, CDR2 YFSETQ. The CDR3 here is CASTIGVQNTEAFF. The DNA of the CDR3 is TGCGCCAGCACTATAGGGGTACAAAACACTGAAGCTTTCTTT.

The chain uses TRBV11-2 and TRBJ1-2; D uncertain. Trimming took off 7 bases at V and 8 bases at J, with 17 bases between the two ends. Germline-derived CDR1 and CDR2 are SGHAT and FQNNGV. CDR3 length: 13 residues. The CDR3, as DNA: TGTGCCAGCACCAATCGCGAGGGAGGAGGCTACACCTTC. This encodes CASTNREGGGYTF.

This sequence joins TRBV7-9 and TRBJ1-1; tentative D call: TRBD1 (6 bases). The V and J ends lost 3 bases and 11 bases respectively, with 19 bases between them. The CDR3 is made up of 14 amino acids. The germline CDR1 and CDR2 sequences are SEHNR and FQNEAQ (reference sequence). The CDR3 reads CASSLGYEKDRAFF. The CDR3 bases are TGTGCCAGCAGCTTGGGGTACGAAAAAGACAGGGCTTTCTTT.

Here the CDR3 DNA reads TGTGCCAGCAGCTTACGACTAGCGGGGGCCCAAGATACGCAGTATTTT. This translates into CASSLRLAGAQDTQYF. The genes are TRBV7-8 and TRBJ2-3, with 12 bases matching TRBD2. Germline CDR1 SGHVS, CDR2 FQNEAQ. The CDR3 has 16 amino acids. Unmatched junction bases numbered 5, after V lost 2 bases and J lost 5 bases.

The chain has TRBV18 and TRBJ2-7; 7 bases match TRBD1. CDR3 length: 15 residues. Germline lookup yields CDR1 KGHSH and CDR2 LQKENI. The V and J ends lost 2 bases and 2 bases, in that order; junction bases with no gene match: 6. CDR3 coding DNA: TGTGCCAGCTCACCATTGGGACAGAGACCCTACGAGCAGTACTTC. It is translated as CASSPLGQRPYEQYF.

The chain is built from TRBV5-1 and TRBJ2-6; tentatively, D is TRBD2 (5 bases). The germline V and J ends were trimmed by 4 bases and 2 bases, with 10 bases remaining between them. This CDR3 is built from 15 residues. Germline assignment: CDR1 SGHRS and CDR2 YFSETQ. The CDR3 here is CASSLTTTGANVLTF. The CDR3 DNA reads TGCGCCAGCAGCCTGACTACAACTGGGGCCAACGTCCTGACTTTC.

This clone was seen a handful of times. V and J are TRBV24-1 and TRBJ1-4; TRBD1 matches at 10 bases. CDR1 and CDR2 (germline): KGHDR, SFDVKD. This CDR3 contains 16 residues. J lost 4 bases, V lost 4 bases, and 5 bases had no gene match. This CDR3 reads CATSEETGGRNEKLFF. For the CDR3, the DNA is TGTGCCACCAGTGAGGAGACAGGGGGCCGTAATGAAAAACTGTTTTTT.

In its sample, this clone was seen once. V is TRBV7-3 and J is TRBJ2-1; D gene ambiguous. V lost 2 bases to trimming and J lost 5 bases, with 13 bases between them. The CDR3 spans 15 residues. Germline values: CDR1 SGHTA, CDR2 FQGTGA. The CDR3 loop is CASSLGLRSNNEQFF. CDR3 in DNA: TGTGCCAGCAGCTTAGGCTTGCGGAGCAACAATGAGCAGTTCTTC.